This T cell receptor beta chain was recorded in a study of blood T cell repertoires in COVID-19. The overall study: Sites in the United States, Italy and Spain provided acute and convalescent COVID-19 samples. The cDNA or gDNA used as material had been derived from T cells, B-cell-depleted T cells, or PBMCs.

The authors' processing: The authors estimated nucleated cell counts from reference gene primer amplification. Only in-frame clones appear in the TCRdb table, and some are missing; sequencing was by immunoSEQ multiplex PCR. The D gene and trimming were derived from the DNA, and the V and J assignments and clone size from that table. The sample comprises around 300,000 clones, 70% to 90% of which are singletons, and 3.7% rests with the top ten. The receptor was isolated from a woman aged 40 to 50 with acute or convalescent COVID-19. Sequencing was done on a sample of peripheral blood.

CDR3 sequence (DNA): TGTGCCAGCAGCTTTAGTAAGGAGGAGACCCAGTACTTC. Translating gives CASSFSKEETQYF. The J gene is TRBJ2-5, the V gene TRBV11-2; D gene ambiguous. The ends were cut back, 3 bases at V and 5 bases at J, with 10 bases in the middle. Germline V gene lookup returns CDR1 SGHAT and CDR2 FQNNGV. This CDR3 has 13 residues.